The clone carrying this TCR beta chain was counted many times. What it binds is unknown. The diagnostic workup employed clinical symptoms, serum thyroxine, TRAb, thyroid ultrasound and orbital computed tomography. RNA transcripts yielded amplified TCR beta CDR3 regions. Second-round multiplex PCR followed a first-round RT-PCR using HTBI primers. TCRdb fed the multiplex PCR reads into MiXCR, producing one record per CDR3 protein. Among 350,000 to 450,000 distinct CDR3 sequences listed, 15% to 20% were seen once. CDR3 length: 14 amino acids. J gave up 5 bases and V 0 bases, and 2 bases lay outside the gene matches. In germline, CDR1 is MNHEY, CDR2 SVGEGT. The data stem from a study of Graves' ophthalmopathy and Graves' hyperthyroidism. Background on the study: No treatment had been given when peripheral blood was collected at initial diagnosis.

Study-wide results and caveats: Prediction of ophthalmopathy progression reached roughly 70% sensitivity and around 72% specificity.

The TCR sequence derives from a woman younger than 30 with Graves' ophthalmopathy. Material: peripheral blood. This chain joins TRBV6-2 or TRBV6-3 and TRBJ2-5; 8 bases align to TRBD1. CDR3 sequence reads: CASSYSQGAETQYF. The CDR3 DNA follows: TGTGCCAGCAGTTACTCGCAGGGGGCGGAGACCCAGTACTTC.